One sample yielded the 26 T cell receptor beta chains listed below, sequenced in a study of blood T cell repertoires in COVID-19. Using immunoSEQ multiplex PCR, the repertoire was profiled, and TCRdb retains in-frame clones only, with some absent. The table shows 260,000 or so clones, with around 82% occurring only once. The specimen sequenced was PBMCs or T cells enriched from blood (not recorded which). Receptor source: a woman between 40 and 50 years old who had been exposed to COVID-19.

CDR3 in amino acids: CASSSAGAGGLLEQYF. The CDR3 DNA reads as TGTGCCAGCAGCTCCGCCGGGGCGGGGGGGTTACTCGAGCAGTACTTC. This chain connects TRBV7-2 to TRBJ2-7; 9 bases are a match to TRBD2. This CDR3 spans 16 amino acids. V was pared by 4 bases and J by 6 bases, with 13 bases of the junction left unmatched. Germline V gives CDR1 SGHTA, CDR2 FQGNSA.

The chain has TRBV19 and TRBJ1-5, with 11 bases aligning to TRBD1. The V segment lost 3 bases and the J segment 7 bases; nucleotides outside the gene matches: 8. The CDR3 runs to 16 residues. Germline CDR1 is LNHDA and CDR2 is SQIVND (reference sequence). The CDR3 DNA is TGTGCCAGTAGTATTCTCGGACAGGGGGCACGACAGCCCCAGCATTTT. It translates to CASSILGQGARQPQHF.

In this sample, this clone turned up once. The genes are TRBV27 and TRBJ1-2; tentatively, D is TRBD1 (5 bases). The V gene lost 3 bases and the J gene lost 3 bases, with 14 bases spanning the gap. From germline, CDR1 is MNHEY and CDR2 SMNVEV (reference sequence). This CDR3 is 15 amino acids long. The CDR3, as DNA: TGTGCCAGCAGTTTGTTGGGCAAGGGGTACTATGGCTACACCTTC. It specifies CASSLLGKGYYGYTF.

The rearrangement links TRBV27 to TRBJ2-7; 9 bases are shared with TRBD1. The V gene's germline CDR1 is MNHEY and CDR2 SMNVEV (reference sequence). The CDR3 is made up of 14 amino acids. V was clipped by 6 bases and J by 4 bases; unmatched bases: 7. The CDR3 here is CASSDGTGNYEQYF. In nucleotides, the CDR3 is TGTGCCAGCAGCGATGGGACAGGGAATTACGAGCAGTACTTC.

For the CDR3, the DNA is TGTGCCAGCAGCGACCGGGACAGAGGCTACACCTTC. Its translation is CASSDRDRGYTF. This sequence joins TRBV5-5 and TRBJ1-2; 7 bases map to TRBD1. Trimming cost V 4 bases and J 8 bases; bases outside gene matches: 5. Germline CDR1 reads SGHKS; CDR2 reads YYEKEE (reference sequence). This CDR3 has 12 amino acids.

The genes are TRBV7-9 and TRBJ1-5, with 7 bases that match TRBD1. The V gene end was trimmed by 5 bases and the J gene end by 5 bases; junction bases not matched to a gene: 0. The germline V gene encodes CDR1 SEHNR and CDR2 FQNEAQ (reference sequence). CDR3 length: 12 amino acids. Here the CDR3 reads CASSQGDQPQHF. CDR3 nucleotide sequence: TGTGCCAGCAGCCAGGGGGATCAGCCCCAGCATTTT.

The sample holds one count of this clone. The rearrangement joins TRBV28 to TRBJ1-2, with a possible D match to TRBD1 (5 bases). Germline CDR1 MDHEN, CDR2 SYDVKM. V lost 2 bases and J lost 2, with 15 bases in between. The CDR3 consists of 16 residues. Here the CDR3 DNA reads TGTGCCAGCAGTTTAGGGGCGTGGGGGGTGAACTATGGCTACACCTTC. Its translation is CASSLGAWGVNYGYTF.

In its sample, this clone was seen a few times. This chain links TRBV10-3 with TRBJ1-5; 8 positions agree with TRBD1. The CDR3 is 15 residues long. Trimming removed 5 bases from V and 3 bases from J; junction bases left unmatched: 6. Germline values: CDR1 ENHRY, CDR2 SYGVKD. In DNA form, the CDR3 reads TGTGCCATCAGTCGGACAGGGTCGGACAATCAGCCCCAGCATTTT. Residues: CAISRTGSDNQPQHF.

The genes are TRBV4-1 and TRBJ2-3, with TRBD2 as a possible D gene (6 bases). The germline CDR1 and CDR2 sequences are MGHRA and YSYEKL. Trimming shortened V by 4 bases and J by 0 bases, and 11 bases separated the two germline ends. This CDR3 is 15 amino acids long. CDR3 protein: CASSPQRASTDTQYF. The DNA for the CDR3 is TGCGCCAGCAGCCCACAGCGGGCTAGCACAGATACGCAGTATTTT.

The chain combines TRBV7-3 with TRBJ2-1, with no clear D. The CDR3 runs 15 residues. CDR1 and CDR2 from the germline V gene are SGHTA and FQGTGA. The V end was cut by 2 bases, the J end by 0 bases, with 8 bases between. CDR3: CASSLDSSSYNEQFF. CDR3 coding DNA: TGTGCCAGCAGCTTAGACTCGAGCTCCTACAATGAGCAGTTCTTC.

The chain has TRBV9 and TRBJ1-2, with 7 bases that match TRBD1. Trimming took 4 bases from V and 8 from J; bases not matched to a gene: 11. Germline CDR1 reads SGDLS; CDR2 reads YYNGEE. This CDR3 spans 14 amino acids. CDR3 loop: CASSRQGVRPGYTF. CDR3 DNA: TGTGCCAGCAGCCGACAGGGAGTGAGACCCGGCTACACCTTC. Full variable domain (missing parts from reference TRBV9 and TRBJ1-2): DSGVTQTPKHLITATGQRVTLRCSPRSGDLSVYWYQQSLDQGLQFLIQYYNGEERAKGNILERFSAQQFPDLHSELNLSSLELGDSALYFCASSRQGVRPGYTFGSGTRLTVV.

The V gene is TRBV2, the J gene TRBJ1-5, with 9 bases matching TRBD1. The CDR3 is 13 residues long. The germline CDR1 and CDR2 sequences are SNHLY and FYNNEI. After removal of 6 bases from V and 7 bases from J, the junction contained 4 bases not matched to a gene. As DNA, the CDR3 is TGTGCCAGCAGGGGACAGGGAGTACAGCCCCAGCATTTT. Amino acids: CASRGQGVQPQHF.

The rearrangement links TRBV24-1 to TRBJ1-2; unclear D gene. There are 11 residues in the CDR3. From germline, CDR1 is KGHDR and CDR2 SFDVKD. The V and J ends lost 0 bases and 8 bases respectively, with 3 bases between them. CDR3 protein: CATSDLQGYTF. The CDR3 nucleotides are TGTGCCACCAGTGATTTGCAGGGCTACACCTTC.

V gene TRBV12-3 or TRBV12-4 combines with J gene TRBJ1-4; unclear D gene. V dropped 6 bases and J dropped 8 bases, with 13 bases sitting between them. The CDR3 extends over 13 amino acids. CDR3 residues: CASSPTPREKLFF. The DNA of the CDR3 is TGTGCCAGCAGCCCCACCCCGAGAGAAAAACTGTTTTTT.

The gene calls are TRBV2 and TRBJ1-3; unclear D gene. V was pared by 5 bases and J by 2 bases, with 10 bases between. Germline V gene data show CDR1 as SNHLY and CDR2 as FYNNEI. The CDR3 extends over 14 amino acids. The CDR3 is CASSFSNAGNTIYF. CDR3 in DNA: TGTGCCAGCAGTTTTAGCAACGCTGGAAACACCATATATTTT. The full variable domain, its missing parts supplied by reference TRBV2 and TRBJ1-3, is EPEVTQTPSHQVTQMGQEVILRCVPISNHLYFYWYRQILGQKVEFLVSFYNNEISEKSEIFDDQFSVERPDGSNFTLKIRSTKLEDSAMYFCASSFSNAGNTIYFGEGSWLTVV.

This clone was picked up one time. J is TRBJ1-2 and V is TRBV12-3 or TRBV12-4, with unresolved D. The CDR3 has 13 amino acids. V lost 5 bases to trimming and J lost 3 bases, with 10 bases between them. Here the CDR3 DNA reads TGTGCCAGCAGTCCACGCGGATACTATGGCTACACCTTC. Its translation: CASSPRGYYGYTF.

The chain combines TRBV28 with TRBJ1-1; 7 bases align to TRBD1. This CDR3 has 15 residues. Germline V CDR1 and CDR2: MDHEN, SYDVKM. Trimming cost V 6 bases and J 0 bases; bases outside gene matches: 7. The CDR3 loop reads CASSSPGQMNTEAFF. CDR3 bases: TGTGCCAGCAGCTCCCCGGGACAGATGAACACTGAAGCTTTCTTT. Supplemented by reference TRBV28 and TRBJ1-1, the full variable domain reads DVKVTQSSRYLVKRTGEKVFLECVQDMDHENMFWYRQDPGLGLRLIYFSYDVKMKEKGDIPEGYSVSREKKERFSLILESASTNQTSMYLCASSSPGQMNTEAFFGQGTRLTVV.

The J gene is TRBJ1-4, the V gene TRBV2, with D possibly TRBD1 on 6 matching bases. Germline values: CDR1 SNHLY, CDR2 FYNNEI. The CDR3 extends over 14 amino acids. Between the trimmed V and J ends, which lost 6 bases and 7 bases, there was a span of 15 bases. The CDR3 nucleotides read TGTGCCAGCAGACAGGGTGGGTTGAGTGAAAAACTGTTTTTT. Translated, it gives CASRQGGLSEKLFF. The full variable domain, rest sourced from reference TRBV2 and TRBJ1-4, is EPEVTQTPSHQVTQMGQEVILRCVPISNHLYFYWYRQILGQKVEFLVSFYNNEISEKSEIFDDQFSVERPDGSNFTLKIRSTKLEDSAMYFCASRQGGLSEKLFFGSGTQLSVL.

The sample holds many counts of this clone. V usage is TRBV9 and J usage is TRBJ1-3; D is possibly TRBD1 (5 bases). This CDR3 spans 14 amino acids. CDR1 is SGDLS, CDR2 YYNGEE, per germline. V lost 4 bases, J lost 0 bases, and 8 bases lay in between. The CDR3 DNA reads as TGTGCCAGCAGCCTGACAGACTCTGGAAACACCATATATTTT. The encoded protein is CASSLTDSGNTIYF.

The chain combines TRBV5-4 with TRBJ1-1, with unresolved D. CDR1 is SGHNT, CDR2 YYREEE, per germline (reference sequence). V was cut by 1 base and J by 2 bases, with 12 bases left in between. This CDR3 has 15 residues. The CDR3 spells CASSLPRAENTEAFF. The CDR3 coding sequence is TGTGCCAGCAGCTTGCCGAGGGCGGAAAACACTGAAGCTTTCTTT.

Concerning this clone itself: A junction boundary mismatches the germline segment, possibly from a read error. J is TRBJ2-7 and V is TRBV6-1, with D possibly TRBD2 on 5 matching bases. Per the germline V gene, CDR1 is MNHNS and CDR2 is SASEGT. The CDR3 contains 16 residues. CDR3 loop: CASSEVEGSLAYEQYF. The CDR3 nucleotides read TGTGCCAGCAGCGAAGTTGAGGGTAGCCTAGCCTACGAGCAGTACTTC.

The V gene is TRBV4-3, the J gene TRBJ2-7, with D perhaps TRBD1 (6 bases). V was pared by 0 bases and J by 5 bases, with 11 bases between. The CDR3 has 14 residues. The germline V gene encodes CDR1 LGHNA and CDR2 YSLEER. The CDR3 spells CASSQDRGEDEQYF. CDR3 nucleotide sequence: TGCGCCAGCAGCCAAGACAGGGGAGAGGACGAGCAGTACTTC.

This clone was observed once. J is TRBJ1-5 and V is TRBV16; D is undetermined. The germline gives CDR1 KGHSY, CDR2 FQNENV. V lost 3 bases, J lost 9 bases, and 6 bases lay in between. The CDR3 totals 11 residues. CDR3 nucleotide sequence: TGTGCCAGCAGCCAGGGAGCGCCCCAGCATTTT. Translating gives CASSQGAPQHF. Looking up the rest from reference TRBV16 and TRBJ1-5 gives the full variable domain: GEEVAQTPKHLVRGEGQKAKLYCAPIKGHSYVFWYQQVLKNEFKFLISFQNENVFDETGMPKERFSAKCLPNSPCSLEIQATKLEDSAVYFCASSQGAPQHFGDGTRLSIL.

The chain carries TRBV23-1 and TRBJ1-4; 9 bases line up with TRBD1. TRBV23-1 counts as an open reading frame of uncertain function. The CDR3 is made up of 19 amino acids. V was pared by 0 bases and J by 6 bases, with 14 bases of the junction left unmatched. For the CDR3, the DNA is TGCGCCAGCAGTCAATCAGGGGACAGGGTGTTATTACGAGATGAAAAACTGTTTTTT. Translating it yields CASSQSGDRVLLRDEKLFF.

The V and J genes are TRBV16 and TRBJ1-5; D not certain. The CDR3 is made up of 16 amino acids. Germline V gene lookup returns CDR1 KGHSY and CDR2 FQNENV. The V gene lost 0 bases and the J gene lost 5 bases, with 14 bases spanning the gap. The chain's CDR3 is CASSQSSQLGDQPQHF. Written as DNA, the CDR3 is TGTGCCAGCAGCCAATCGAGTCAACTGGGAGATCAGCCCCAGCATTTT.

The CDR3 DNA follows: TGTGCCAGCTCTCAGATGTCCCCTCCCAACACTGAAGCTTTCTTT. Translation gives CASSQMSPPNTEAFF. The chain uses TRBV18 and TRBJ1-1; D gene ambiguous. The V gene lost 6 bases and the J gene lost 2 bases, with 16 bases spanning the gap. The CDR3 runs 15 residues. CDR1 is KGHSH, CDR2 LQKENI, per germline.